This TCR beta chain was sequenced during a study of T cells in Graves' hyperthyroidism and ophthalmopathy (dated 2019 in TCRdb). Broadly, across the study: Peripheral blood was sampled at the time of initial diagnosis, prior to any treatment. According to the paper, TCR Vbeta CDR3 sequencing was carried out on 135 peripheral blood samples, which came from under 50 ophthalmopathy, approximately 72 hyperthyroidism and roughly 17 progressor patients. A discovery cohort of around 98 patients, roughly 43 with Graves' ophthalmopathy and about 58 with stable Graves' hyperthyroidism, was used to find distinguishing TCR V-J signatures. The approximately 90 discovery patients were randomly split 7:3 into training and test sets. After sampling, hyperthyroidism patients received methimazole starting at 30 mg daily, and ophthalmopathy patients received high-dose intravenous methylprednisolone. In more than 5 Graves' hyperthyroidism patients, the study also compared T-cell repertoires from thyroid tissue with T-cell repertoires from blood. Prospective prediction of ophthalmopathy was tested in an independent validation cohort of fewer than 20 hyperthyroidism patients and 15 to 17 patients who later progressed to ophthalmopathy.

A patient counted as having stable Graves' hyperthyroidism if no progression to ophthalmopathy occurred over 18 months of follow-up. The hyperthyroidism patients were between 18 and 65 years old and newly diagnosed, with a disease duration of less than 2 months. Any patient with an uncontrolled infection, another autoimmune disease, pregnancy or lactation was excluded. Clinical symptoms, serum thyroxine and TRAb, thyroid ultrasound, and orbital computed tomography formed the basis for the diagnoses. Ficoll-Paque density gradient centrifugation was used to isolate PBMCs from 10 ml of fresh peripheral blood. Total RNA was extracted using Trizol reagent, and RNA quality was assessed on an Agilent 2100 Bioanalyzer. Results the study describes overall, beyond this receptor: Most expanded thyroid clonotypes (frequency above 0.001) were also detected in blood, a finding suggesting that blood repertoires may reflect thyroid immune responses. A model built on a 13 V-J signature distinguished ophthalmopathy from stable hyperthyroidism, reaching about 88% sensitivity and 81.08% specificity in cross-validation and 80%/75% in testing. In validation, the model predicted progression to ophthalmopathy with around 71% sensitivity and around 72% specificity, a median of around six months before onset. Sample size was not statistically predetermined, and investigators were not blinded to group allocation.

Trimming removed 4 bases from V and 0 bases from J; the gene matches leave 5 bases unexplained. Looking up the germline V gene (reference sequence) yields CDR1 MNHEY and CDR2 SMNVEV. The CDR3 sequence holds 15 residues, the cysteine and phenylalanine included. Only CDR3 DNA remains: 45 bases, in frame from the first base. The TCR beta CDR3 regions were amplified from RNA transcripts. For the first round of RT-PCR on the TCR CDR3, the HTBI primer set was used together with the Qiagen OneStep RT-PCR kit. Libraries were constructed in a second round of multiplex PCR, after which size selection and purification were carried out. Paired-end sequencing of the libraries was performed with 100 bp reads on an Illumina HiSeq2000. Per the original workflow: SOAPnuke was used to process the raw data, with reads discarded if the reads contained adapters or uncalled bases, had a mean Phred below 15, or lacked an exact constant-primer or identifier match. High-quality paired reads were merged using COPE v1.2.5, and each unique nucleotide sequence was defined as a clonotype. MiTCR v1.1 was used to align the clonotypes against IMGT TRBV, TRBD and TRBJ reference segments. The analysis was restricted to V-J combinations with a frequency above 0.0001, which together covered 99.2% of the repertoires. The TCS score was defined as F50 (clonal expansion) divided by E x V (chaos), with BLOSUM62-based TCRdist calculated between CDR3 peptides within each V-J. Welch's t-statistics and random forest reduced around 520 V-J features to about 12, which were used in a naive Bayes classifier (R e1071). TCRdb itself trimmed the public reads at Q25 with fastp, ran MiXCR and retained productive beta chains. Rows matching on CDR3 protein sequence are summarized as one entry with the most common DNA and genes. The V and J calls and clone size come from TCRdb's table, not from the authors' own analysis. Counted in this sample were about 710,000 distinct CDR3 sequences; roughly 15% of them appeared once. The ten top clones hold under 9.5% of the sample.

Concerning this clonotype itself: The target of this receptor is not known. Base qualities are not recorded, but no much larger clone differs from it by a single base.

The sequenced sample was blood. The sequence links TRBV27 to TRBJ1-2, with 7 bases matching TRBD1. The receptor comes from a man aged 18 to 30 with Graves' hyperthyroidism. The nucleotide sequence is TGTGCCAGCAGTTCCCGGGACAGCCCTAACTATGGCTACACCTTC. The translation is CASSSRDSPNYGYTF.